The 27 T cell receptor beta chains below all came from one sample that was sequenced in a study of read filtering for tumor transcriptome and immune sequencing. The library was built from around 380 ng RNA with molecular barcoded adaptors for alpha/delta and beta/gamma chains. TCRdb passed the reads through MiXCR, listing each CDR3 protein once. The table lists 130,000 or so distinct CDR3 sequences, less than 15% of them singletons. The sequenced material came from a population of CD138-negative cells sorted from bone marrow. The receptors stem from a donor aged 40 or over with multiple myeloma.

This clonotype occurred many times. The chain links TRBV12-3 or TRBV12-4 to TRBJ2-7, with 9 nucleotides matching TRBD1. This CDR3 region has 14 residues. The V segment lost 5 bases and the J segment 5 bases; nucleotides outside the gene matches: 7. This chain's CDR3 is CASSLQGASNEQYF. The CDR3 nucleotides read TGTGCCAGCAGTCTACAGGGGGCCTCGAACGAGCAGTACTTC.

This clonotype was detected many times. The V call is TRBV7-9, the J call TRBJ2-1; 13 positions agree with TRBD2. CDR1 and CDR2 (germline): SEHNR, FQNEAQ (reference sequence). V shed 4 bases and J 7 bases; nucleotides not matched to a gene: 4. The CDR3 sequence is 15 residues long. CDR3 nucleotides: TGTGCCAGCAGCTCGTGGACTAGCGGGAGAAATGAGCAGTTCTTC. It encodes CASSSWTSGRNEQFF.

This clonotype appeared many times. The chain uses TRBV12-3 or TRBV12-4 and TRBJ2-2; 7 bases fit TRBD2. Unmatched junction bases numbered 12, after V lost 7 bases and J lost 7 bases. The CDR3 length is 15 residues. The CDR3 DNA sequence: TGTGCCAGCATTGGGGGGGAAATCGAGGGCGGGGAGCTGTTTTTT. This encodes CASIGGEIEGGELFF.

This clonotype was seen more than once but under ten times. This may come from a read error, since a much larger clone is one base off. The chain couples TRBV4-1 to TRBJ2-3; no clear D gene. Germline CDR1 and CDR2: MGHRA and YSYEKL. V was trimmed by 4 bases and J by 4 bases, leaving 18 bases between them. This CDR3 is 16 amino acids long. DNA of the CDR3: TGCGCCAGCAGCCCTATCTTTGCAGCGTCCGCAGATACGCAGTATTTT. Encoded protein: CASSPIFAASADTQYF.

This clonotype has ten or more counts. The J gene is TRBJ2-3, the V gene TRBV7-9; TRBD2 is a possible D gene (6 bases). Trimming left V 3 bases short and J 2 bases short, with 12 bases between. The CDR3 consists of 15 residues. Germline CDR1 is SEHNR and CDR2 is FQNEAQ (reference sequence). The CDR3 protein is CASSFLREVTDTQYF. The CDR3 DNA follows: TGTGCCAGCAGCTTTTTGAGGGAGGTCACAGATACGCAGTATTTT.

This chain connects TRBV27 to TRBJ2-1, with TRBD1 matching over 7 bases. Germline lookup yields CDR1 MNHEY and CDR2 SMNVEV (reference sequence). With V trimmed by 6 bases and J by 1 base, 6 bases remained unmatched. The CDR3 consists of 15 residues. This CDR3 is CASRRDSRSYNEQFF. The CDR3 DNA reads TGTGCCAGCAGAAGGGACAGTCGGTCCTACAATGAGCAGTTCTTC.

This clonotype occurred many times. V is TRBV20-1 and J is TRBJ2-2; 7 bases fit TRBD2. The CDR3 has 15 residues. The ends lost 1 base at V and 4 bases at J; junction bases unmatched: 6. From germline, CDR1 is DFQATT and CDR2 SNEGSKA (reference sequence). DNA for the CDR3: TGCAGTGCTAGAGGATGGGTAGCGGGCACCGGGGAGCTGTTTTTT. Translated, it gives CSARGWVAGTGELFF.

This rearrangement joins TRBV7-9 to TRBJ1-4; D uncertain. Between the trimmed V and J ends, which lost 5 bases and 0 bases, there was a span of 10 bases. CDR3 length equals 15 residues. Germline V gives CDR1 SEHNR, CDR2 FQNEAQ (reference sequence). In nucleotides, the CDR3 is TGTGCCAGCAGCCCAGTCGCAGCAACTAATGAAAAACTGTTTTTT. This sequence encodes CASSPVAATNEKLFF. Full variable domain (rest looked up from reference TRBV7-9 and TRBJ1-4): DTGVSQNPRHKITKRGQNVTFRCDPISEHNRLYWYRQTLGQGPEFLTYFQNEAQLEKSRLLSDRFSAERPKGSFSTLEIQRTEQGDSAMYLCASSPVAATNEKLFFGSGTQLSVL.

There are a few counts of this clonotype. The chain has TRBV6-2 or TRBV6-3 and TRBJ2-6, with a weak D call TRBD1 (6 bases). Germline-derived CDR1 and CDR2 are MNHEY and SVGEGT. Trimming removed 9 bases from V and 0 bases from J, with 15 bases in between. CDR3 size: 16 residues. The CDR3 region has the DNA TGTGCCAGTCGGGACACGACCCTCTCTGGGGCCAACGTCCTGACTTTC. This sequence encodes CASRDTTLSGANVLTF.

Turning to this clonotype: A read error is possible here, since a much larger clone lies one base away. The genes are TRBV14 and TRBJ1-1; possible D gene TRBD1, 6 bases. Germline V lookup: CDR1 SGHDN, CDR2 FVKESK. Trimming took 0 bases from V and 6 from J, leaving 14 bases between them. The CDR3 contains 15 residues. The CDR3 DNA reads TGTGCCAGCAGCCAAGACGCGGCAGGGGTGCCTGAAGCTTTCTTT. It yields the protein CASSQDAAGVPEAFF.

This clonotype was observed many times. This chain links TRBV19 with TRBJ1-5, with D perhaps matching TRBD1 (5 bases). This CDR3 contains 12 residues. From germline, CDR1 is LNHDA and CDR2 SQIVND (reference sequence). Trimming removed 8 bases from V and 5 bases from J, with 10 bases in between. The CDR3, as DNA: TGTGCCAGTGGGACCGGGGATCAGCCCCAGCATTTT. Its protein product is CASGTGDQPQHF.

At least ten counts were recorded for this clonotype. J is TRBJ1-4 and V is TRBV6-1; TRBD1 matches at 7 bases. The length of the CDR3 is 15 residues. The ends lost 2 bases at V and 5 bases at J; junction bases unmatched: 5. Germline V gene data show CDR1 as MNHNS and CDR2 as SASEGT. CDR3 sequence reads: CASSEKQGRNEKLFF. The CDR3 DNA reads TGTGCCAGCAGTGAAAAACAGGGGCGGAATGAAAAACTGTTTTTT.

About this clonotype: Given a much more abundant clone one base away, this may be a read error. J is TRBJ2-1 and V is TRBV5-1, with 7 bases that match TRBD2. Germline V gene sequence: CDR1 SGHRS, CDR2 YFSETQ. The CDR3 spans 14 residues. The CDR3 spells CASSAGRKNNGQFF. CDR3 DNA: TGCGCCAGCAGTGCCGGGAGGAAGAACAATGGGCAGTTCTTC.

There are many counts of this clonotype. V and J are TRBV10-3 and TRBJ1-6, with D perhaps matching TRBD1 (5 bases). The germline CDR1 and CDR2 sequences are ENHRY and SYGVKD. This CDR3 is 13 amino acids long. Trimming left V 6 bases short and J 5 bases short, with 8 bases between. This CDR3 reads CAIRGGDNSPLHF. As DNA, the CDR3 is TGTGCCATCAGGGGGGGGGATAATTCACCCCTCCACTTT.

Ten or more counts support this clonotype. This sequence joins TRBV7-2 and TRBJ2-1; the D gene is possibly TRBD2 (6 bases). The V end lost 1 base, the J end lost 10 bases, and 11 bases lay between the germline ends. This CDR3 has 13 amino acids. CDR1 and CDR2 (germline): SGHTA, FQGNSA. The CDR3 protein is CASSLGIGREQFF. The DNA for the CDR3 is TGTGCCAGCAGCTTAGGTATCGGGAGAGAGCAGTTCTTC.

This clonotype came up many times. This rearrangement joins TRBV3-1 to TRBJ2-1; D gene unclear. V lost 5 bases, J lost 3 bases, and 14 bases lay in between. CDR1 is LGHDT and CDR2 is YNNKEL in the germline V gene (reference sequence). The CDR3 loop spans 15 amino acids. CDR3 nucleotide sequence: TGTGCCAGCAGCGGAAGAGGTGAATTCTACAATGAGCAGTTCTTC. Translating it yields CASSGRGEFYNEQFF.

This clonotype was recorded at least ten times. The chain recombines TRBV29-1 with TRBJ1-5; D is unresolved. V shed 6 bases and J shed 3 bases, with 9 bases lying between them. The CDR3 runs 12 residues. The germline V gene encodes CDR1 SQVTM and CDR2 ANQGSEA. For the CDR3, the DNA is TGCAGCGTATCCTGGGACAATCAGCCCCAGCATTTT. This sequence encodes CSVSWDNQPQHF.

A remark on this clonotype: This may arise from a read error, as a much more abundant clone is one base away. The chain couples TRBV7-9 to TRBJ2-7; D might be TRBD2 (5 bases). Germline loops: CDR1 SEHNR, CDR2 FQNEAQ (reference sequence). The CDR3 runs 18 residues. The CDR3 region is CASSPPLGGTPRAYERYF. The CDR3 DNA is TGTGCCAGCAGCCCGCCCTTGGGCGGAACCCCGAGGGCCTACGAGCGGTACTTC.

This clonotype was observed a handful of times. The CDR3 loop reads CASRTVPTDTQYF. The DNA for the CDR3 is TGTGCCAGCCGGACAGTCCCCACAGATACGCAGTATTTT. The chain uses TRBV7-9 and TRBJ2-3; D is perhaps TRBD1 (6 bases). The CDR3 has 13 residues. Trimming stripped 8 bases from V and 2 bases from J, with 11 bases between. Per the germline V gene, CDR1 is SEHNR and CDR2 is FQNEAQ (reference sequence).

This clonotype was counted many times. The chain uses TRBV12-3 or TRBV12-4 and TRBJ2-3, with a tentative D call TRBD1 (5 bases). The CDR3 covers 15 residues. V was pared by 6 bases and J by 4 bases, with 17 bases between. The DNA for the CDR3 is TGTGCCAGCAGCACCAGGGCCCCTAGGGCAGATACGCAGTATTTT. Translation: CASSTRAPRADTQYF.

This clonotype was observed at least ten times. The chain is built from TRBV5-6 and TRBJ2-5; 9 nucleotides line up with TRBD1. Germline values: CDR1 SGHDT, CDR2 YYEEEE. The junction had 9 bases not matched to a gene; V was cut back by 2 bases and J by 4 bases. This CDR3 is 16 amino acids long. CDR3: CASSFRTGVRGETQYF. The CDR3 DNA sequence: TGTGCCAGCAGCTTCCGGACAGGGGTCAGGGGAGAGACCCAGTACTTC.

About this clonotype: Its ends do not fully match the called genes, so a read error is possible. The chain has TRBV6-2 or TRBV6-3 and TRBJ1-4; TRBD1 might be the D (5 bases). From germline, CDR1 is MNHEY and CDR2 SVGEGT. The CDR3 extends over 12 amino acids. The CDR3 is CASSGTSGRRYF. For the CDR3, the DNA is TGTGCCAGCAGCGGGACTAGCGGGAGAAGGTATTTT.

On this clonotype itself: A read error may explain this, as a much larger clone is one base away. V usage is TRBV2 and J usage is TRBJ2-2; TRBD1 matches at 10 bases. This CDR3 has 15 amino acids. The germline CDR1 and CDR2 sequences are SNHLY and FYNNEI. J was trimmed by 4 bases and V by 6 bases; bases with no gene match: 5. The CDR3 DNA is TGTGCCAGCAGGGGACAGGGGTCGACCACCGGGGAGCTGTTTTTT. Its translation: CASRGQGSTTGELFF.

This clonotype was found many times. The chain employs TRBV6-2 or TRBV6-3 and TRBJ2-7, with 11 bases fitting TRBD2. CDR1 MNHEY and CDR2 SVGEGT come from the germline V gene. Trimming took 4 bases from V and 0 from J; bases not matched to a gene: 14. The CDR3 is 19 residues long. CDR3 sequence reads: CASSSLRLAGGRSSYEQYF. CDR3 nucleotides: TGTGCCAGCAGTTCCCTCCGGCTAGCGGGAGGAAGGAGCTCCTACGAGCAGTACTTC.

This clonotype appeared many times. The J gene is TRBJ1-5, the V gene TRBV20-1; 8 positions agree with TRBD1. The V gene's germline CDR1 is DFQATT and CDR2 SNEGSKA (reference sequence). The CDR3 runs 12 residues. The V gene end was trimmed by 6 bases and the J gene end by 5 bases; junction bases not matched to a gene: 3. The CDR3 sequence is CSAVTGDQPQHF. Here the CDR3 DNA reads TGCAGTGCAGTGACAGGGGATCAGCCCCAGCATTTT.

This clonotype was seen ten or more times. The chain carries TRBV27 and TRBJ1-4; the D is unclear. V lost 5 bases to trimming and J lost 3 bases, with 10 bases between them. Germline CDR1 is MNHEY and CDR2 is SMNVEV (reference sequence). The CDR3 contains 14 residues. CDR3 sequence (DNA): TGTGCCAGCAGTATAAGGGCTTCTAATGAAAAACTGTTTTTT. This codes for CASSIRASNEKLFF.

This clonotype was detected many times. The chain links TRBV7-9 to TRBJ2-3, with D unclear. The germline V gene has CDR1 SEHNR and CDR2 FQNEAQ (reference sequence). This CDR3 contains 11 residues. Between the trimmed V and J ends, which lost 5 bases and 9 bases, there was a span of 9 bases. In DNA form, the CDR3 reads TGTGCCAGCAGCCCAGAGAGGACGCAGTATTTT. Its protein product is CASSPERTQYF.